This is a list of T cell receptor beta chains from one sample in a study of cytomegalovirus exposure and HLA in healthy donors. The protocol was immunoSEQ multiplex PCR, while the TCRdb copy is restricted to in-frame clones and leaves out a portion. The sample has roughly 92,000 clones; about 80% are singletons. Material: PBMCs. The receptors here all came from a man aged 50-59 years in good health and CMV-seropositive. Each CDR3 is given with its conserved first and last residue. The D gene is left open where the match is weak. For some rows the clone size is stated as once, few or many, or as a class when expanded; others skip it.

CDR3 DNA	CDR3 protein	J gene	V gene	CDR3 length	D gene	clone size
TGTGCCAGCCTTCGGGACTTTGGCGGCTACACCTTC	CASLRDFGGYTF	TRBJ1-2	TRBV7-9	12	NA	NA
TGCGCCAGCAGCTTACCCGGGGAGCGGAACTATGGCTACACCTTC	CASSLPGERNYGYTF	TRBJ1-2	TRBV5-1	15	NA	NA
TGTGCCAGCAGCTTAGGCAGACAGCCTAGCACAGATACGCAGTATTTT	CASSLGRQPSTDTQYF	TRBJ2-3	TRBV11-3	16	NA	NA
TGTGCCAGCAGCGCAGGTGACAGGGGGCTACACAATGAGCAGTTCTTC	CASSAGDRGLHNEQFF	TRBJ2-1	TRBV7-9	16	TRBD1	NA
TGTGCCATCGCGACTAGCGGGAGCGGGGAGACCCAGTACTTC	CAIATSGSGETQYF	TRBJ2-5	TRBV7-2	14	TRBD2	NA
TGCGCCAGCAGCCAAGAAAGCTTGAGTCCAGCGGGACTCAGGAGGGCCAAAAACATTCAGTACTTC	CASSQESLSPAGLRRAKNIQYF	TRBJ2-4	TRBV4-1	22	TRBD2	NA
TGTGCCAGCAGGCGAGGGCCTAGGGAGACCCAGTACTTC	CASRRGPRETQYF	TRBJ2-5	TRBV7-9	13	NA	NA
TGTGCCAGCAGCTTAGAGGGGTTCTCTGGGGCCAACGGCCTGACTTTC	CASSLEGFSGANGLTF	TRBJ2-6	TRBV7-2	16	NA	NA
TGTGCCAGTAGTATGGGGCAACAGTCAGGCACAGATACGCAGTATTTT	CASSMGQQSGTDTQYF	TRBJ2-3	TRBV19	16	NA	once
TGTGCCAGCAGTCCGGGAGGGGGCGGGTACGAGCAGTACTTC	CASSPGGGGYEQYF	TRBJ2-7	TRBV2	14	NA	NA
TGCACCAGCAGCCATAGCGGGAGACGATCAGATACGCAGTATTTT	CTSSHSGRRSDTQYF	TRBJ2-3	TRBV1	15	NA	NA
TGTGCCAGCAGTGAAGGCCAGGCCAGGAAGTTCTTC	CASSEGQARKFF	TRBJ2-1	TRBV6-1	12	NA	NA
TGTGCCAGCATGGGACAGAACCAAGAGACCCAGTACTTC	CASMGQNQETQYF	TRBJ2-5	TRBV7-9	13	TRBD1	NA
TGTGCCAGCAGCCGGACTAGCACAGATACGCAGTATTTT	CASSRTSTDTQYF	TRBJ2-3	TRBV7-3	13	NA	NA
TGTGCCAGCAGTCCAGTGACAGGGATCAACGAGCAGTACTTC	CASSPVTGINEQYF	TRBJ2-7	TRBV27	14	TRBD1	NA
TGTGCCAGTCGGGTTGGACAGTATGTCACCGGGGAGCTGTTTTTT	CASRVGQYVTGELFF	TRBJ2-2	TRBV19	15	NA	NA
TGTGCCAGCAGACATCAACAGGGGGGGTCGCCACCCCTCCACTTT	CASRHQQGGSPPLHF	TRBJ1-6	TRBV6-5	15	TRBD1	NA
TGTGCCAGCAGCCTGGGACTAGCGGGGTACGAGCAGTACTTC	CASSLGLAGYEQYF	TRBJ2-7	TRBV11-3	14	TRBD2	NA
TGTGCCAGCACCTTGGGCACGGTTACGCAGTATTTT	CASTLGTVTQYF	TRBJ2-3	TRBV11-2	12	NA	NA
TGTGCCAGCACCTCGGACAGTGCCGGGGAGCTGTTTTTT	CASTSDSAGELFF	TRBJ2-2	TRBV2	13	NA	NA
TGTGCCAGCAGTTGGGGGGTGCCAGCAGATACGCAGTATTTT	CASSWGVPADTQYF	TRBJ2-3	TRBV6-1	14	NA	NA
TGTGCCAGTAGTAGAGTAGCGGACGATGAGCAGTTCTTC	CASSRVADDEQFF	TRBJ2-1	TRBV19	13	NA	NA
TGTGCCAGCAGTCCGCAAGAGACCCAGTACTTC	CASSPQETQYF	TRBJ2-5	TRBV6-6	11	NA	NA
TGCGCCAGCAGCCAAGAAGCGGGACTAGCGGGCACAGATACGCAGTATTTT	CASSQEAGLAGTDTQYF	TRBJ2-3	TRBV4-1	17	TRBD2	NA
TGCGCCAGCAGCCAAGCCGGCGAACGACACCCATATACAAATGAGCAGTTCTTC	CASSQAGERHPYTNEQFF	TRBJ2-1	TRBV4-1	18	NA	NA
TGTGCCAGTAGTCCTTCGACTAGGAACACCGGGGAGCTGTTTTTT	CASSPSTRNTGELFF	TRBJ2-2	TRBV19	15	NA	NA
TGCAGCGTTGATGGGACAGGGGGCCGGGAGACCCAGTACTTC	CSVDGTGGRETQYF	TRBJ2-5	TRBV29-1	14	TRBD1	NA
TGTGCCAGCAGCCGCGGGGGGGAGGGGACAGATACGCAGTATTTT	CASSRGGEGTDTQYF	TRBJ2-3	TRBV4-2	15	TRBD2	NA
TGTGCCAGTAGTACCCGGGTGAACTATGGCTACACCTTC	CASSTRVNYGYTF	TRBJ1-2	TRBV19	13	NA	NA
TGTGCCAGCAGCCAAGGTAGGAACACTGAAGCTTTCTTT	CASSQGRNTEAFF	TRBJ1-1	TRBV4-2	13	NA	NA
TGTGCCAGCAGCTTAGCGGCTAGCGGGTTCTACGAGCAGTACTTC	CASSLAASGFYEQYF	TRBJ2-7	TRBV11-3	15	TRBD2	NA
TGTGCCAGTAGTATCTCGGCGGTTGTCTCCTACGAGCAGTACTTC	CASSISAVVSYEQYF	TRBJ2-7	TRBV19	15	NA	NA
TGTGCCAGCAGTGAAGCGCTACCGAGCTCCTACGAGCAGTACTTC	CASSEALPSSYEQYF	TRBJ2-7	TRBV2	15	NA	NA
TGTGCCAGTTTCACAGGTTTTCGAGGTGAAGCTTTCTTT	CASFTGFRGEAFF	TRBJ1-1	TRBV19	13	NA	few
TGTGCCAGTAGTCCCGGAATGGCAGCGCTCCAAGAGACCCAGTACTTC	CASSPGMAALQETQYF	TRBJ2-5	TRBV19	16	NA	NA
TGTGCCAGCAGCCGACAGGGGCAGGGGGATACGCAGTATTTT	CASSRQGQGDTQYF	TRBJ2-3	TRBV2	14	TRBD1	once
TGTGCCAGCAGTTTATCTGGTCTATCGAGGAATCAGCCCCAGCATTTT	CASSLSGLSRNQPQHF	TRBJ1-5	TRBV27	16	NA	NA
TGTGCCAGCACCCGGGAGCACAGGGGCTCCTACGAGCAGTACTTC	CASTREHRGSYEQYF	TRBJ2-7	TRBV6-5	15	NA	NA
TGTGCCAGCTCCCCCTTCAGCCTAGCGGGTGCATCAGATACGCAGTATTTT	CASSPFSLAGASDTQYF	TRBJ2-3	TRBV18	17	TRBD2	NA
TGCGCCAGCAGCCACCCCTTAGCGGGCCCCTACAATGAGCAGTTCTTC	CASSHPLAGPYNEQFF	TRBJ2-1	TRBV4-1	16	TRBD2	NA
TGTGCCAGCAGCCCTCTCGGGACAACCGCTGGGGAGCAGTACTTC	CASSPLGTTAGEQYF	TRBJ2-7	TRBV4-2	15	NA	NA
TGTGCCAGCAGACGGGACAGGGCAGCTTTCTTT	CASRRDRAAFF	TRBJ1-1	TRBV6-5	11	TRBD1	NA
TGCGCCAGCAGCTTGGGTGCGTACACTGAAGCTTTCTTT	CASSLGAYTEAFF	TRBJ1-1	TRBV5-1	13	NA	NA
TGTGCCAGTAGCATAGGTCTATCAGATACGCAGTATTTT	CASSIGLSDTQYF	TRBJ2-3	TRBV19	13	NA	few
TGTGCCAGCAGCTTTCTAGGACAGGGAGGTGAAAAACTGTTTTTT	CASSFLGQGGEKLFF	TRBJ1-4	TRBV7-8	15	TRBD1	NA
TGTGCCTGGACCCCCATGGCAGGGGAAGCTTTCTTT	CAWTPMAGEAFF	TRBJ1-1	TRBV30	12	NA	NA
TGTGCCAGCAGCCAAGGGCGGAGGGGCCCCTACGAGCAGTACTTC	CASSQGRRGPYEQYF	TRBJ2-7	TRBV4-2	15	NA	NA
TGTGCCAGCAGCCCACAGCCCCACAGGGAGCAGCCCCAGCATTTT	CASSPQPHREQPQHF	TRBJ1-5	TRBV7-2	15	NA	NA
TGTGCCAGCAGCTTCAGAGCGGGATTCGACGAGCAGTACTTC	CASSFRAGFDEQYF	TRBJ2-7	TRBV11-3	14	TRBD2	NA
TGCGCCAGCAGCCAGTTGGGGGGGACCGGGGAGCTGTTTTTT	CASSQLGGTGELFF	TRBJ2-2	TRBV4-3	14	TRBD2	NA
TGTGCCAGCAGCTTAAGTCTAGCGGGCGAGCAGTACTTC	CASSLSLAGEQYF	TRBJ2-7	TRBV7-9	13	TRBD2	NA